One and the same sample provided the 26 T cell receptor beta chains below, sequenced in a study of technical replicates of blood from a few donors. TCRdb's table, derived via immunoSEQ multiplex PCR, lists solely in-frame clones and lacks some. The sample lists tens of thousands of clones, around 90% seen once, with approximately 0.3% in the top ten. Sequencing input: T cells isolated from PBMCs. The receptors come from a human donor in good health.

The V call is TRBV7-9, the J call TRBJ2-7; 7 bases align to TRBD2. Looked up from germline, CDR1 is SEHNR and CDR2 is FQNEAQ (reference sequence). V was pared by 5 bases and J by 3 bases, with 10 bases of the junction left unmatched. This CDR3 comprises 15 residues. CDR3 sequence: CASSPQSGMSYEQYF. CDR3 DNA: TGTGCCAGCAGCCCACAAAGCGGGATGAGCTACGAGCAGTACTTC. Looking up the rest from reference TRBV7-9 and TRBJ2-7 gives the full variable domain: DTGVSQNPRHKITKRGQNVTFRCDPISEHNRLYWYRQTLGQGPEFLTYFQNEAQLEKSRLLSDRFSAERPKGSFSTLEIQRTEQGDSAMYLCASSPQSGMSYEQYFGPGTRLTVT.

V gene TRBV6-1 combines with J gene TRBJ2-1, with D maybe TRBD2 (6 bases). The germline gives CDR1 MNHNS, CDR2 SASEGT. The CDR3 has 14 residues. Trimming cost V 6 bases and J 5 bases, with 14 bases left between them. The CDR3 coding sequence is TGTGCCAGCAGCGGCGGGGATACCCACAATGAGCAGTTCTTC. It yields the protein CASSGGDTHNEQFF.

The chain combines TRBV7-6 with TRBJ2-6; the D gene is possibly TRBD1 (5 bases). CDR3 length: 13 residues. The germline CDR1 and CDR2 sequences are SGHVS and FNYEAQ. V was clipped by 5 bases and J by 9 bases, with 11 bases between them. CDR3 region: CASSMTVLNVLTF. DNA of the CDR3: TGTGCCAGCAGCATGACAGTCCTCAACGTCCTGACTTTC.

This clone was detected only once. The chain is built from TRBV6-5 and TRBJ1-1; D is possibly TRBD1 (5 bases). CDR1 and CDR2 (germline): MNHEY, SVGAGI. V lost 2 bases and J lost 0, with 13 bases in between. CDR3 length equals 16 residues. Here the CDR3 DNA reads TGTGCCAGCAGTTACACGGGGGTTGAAATGAACACTGAAGCTTTCTTT. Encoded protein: CASSYTGVEMNTEAFF.

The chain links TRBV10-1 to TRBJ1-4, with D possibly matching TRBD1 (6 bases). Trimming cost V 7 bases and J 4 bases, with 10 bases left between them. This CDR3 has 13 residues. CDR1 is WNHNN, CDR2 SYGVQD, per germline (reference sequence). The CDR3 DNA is TGCGCCAGCAACAGGGACCTTAATGAAAAACTGTTTTTT. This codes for CASNRDLNEKLFF.

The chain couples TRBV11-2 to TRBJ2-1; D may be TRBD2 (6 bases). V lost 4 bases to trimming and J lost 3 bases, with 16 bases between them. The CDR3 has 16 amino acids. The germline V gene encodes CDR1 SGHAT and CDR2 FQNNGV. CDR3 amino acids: CASSSSSVTNYNEQFF. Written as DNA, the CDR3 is TGTGCCAGCAGCTCTTCTAGCGTTACAAACTACAATGAGCAGTTCTTC.

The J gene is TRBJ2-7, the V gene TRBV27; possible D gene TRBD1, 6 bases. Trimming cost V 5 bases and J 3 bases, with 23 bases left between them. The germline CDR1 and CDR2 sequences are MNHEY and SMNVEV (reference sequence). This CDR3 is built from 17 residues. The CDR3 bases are TGTGCCAGCAGTCCCCGGACAGCGATAAAACCAGGCTACGAGCAGTACTTC. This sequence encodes CASSPRTAIKPGYEQYF.

The CDR3 loop is CASSRPTSGGTDTQYF. The CDR3 coding sequence is TGCGCCAGCAGCCGACCAACTAGTGGCGGCACAGATACGCAGTATTTT. The V call is TRBV4-1, the J call TRBJ2-3; perhaps TRBD2 as D (5 bases). Trimming shortened V by 4 bases and J by 1 base, and 15 bases separated the two germline ends. Germline values: CDR1 MGHRA, CDR2 YSYEKL. There are 16 residues in the CDR3.

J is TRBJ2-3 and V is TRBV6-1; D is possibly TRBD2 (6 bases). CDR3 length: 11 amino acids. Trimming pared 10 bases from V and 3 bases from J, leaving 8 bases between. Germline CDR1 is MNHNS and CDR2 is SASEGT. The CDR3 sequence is CANRGTDTQYF. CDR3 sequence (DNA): TGTGCCAACCGGGGGACAGATACGCAGTATTTT.

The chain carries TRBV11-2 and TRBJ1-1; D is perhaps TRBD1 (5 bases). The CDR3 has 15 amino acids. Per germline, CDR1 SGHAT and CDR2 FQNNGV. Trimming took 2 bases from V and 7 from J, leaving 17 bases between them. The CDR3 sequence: CASSLIPIPQGEAFF. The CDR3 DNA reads TGTGCCAGCAGCTTAATCCCAATTCCCCAGGGTGAAGCTTTCTTT. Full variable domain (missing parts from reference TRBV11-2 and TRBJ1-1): EAGVAQSPRYKIIEKRQSVAFWCNPISGHATLYWYQQILGQGPKLLIQFQNNGVVDDSQLPKDRFSAERLKGVDSTLKIQPAKLEDSAVYLCASSLIPIPQGEAFFGQGTRLTVV.

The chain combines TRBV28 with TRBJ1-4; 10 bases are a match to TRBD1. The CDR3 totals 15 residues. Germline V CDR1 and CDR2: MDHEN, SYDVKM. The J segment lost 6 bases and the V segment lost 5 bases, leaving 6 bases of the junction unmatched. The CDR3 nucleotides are TGTGCCAGCAGTGGGGGGACAGGGGCCTATGAAAAACTGTTTTTT. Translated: CASSGGTGAYEKLFF. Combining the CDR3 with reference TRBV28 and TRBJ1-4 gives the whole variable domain DVKVTQSSRYLVKRTGEKVFLECVQDMDHENMFWYRQDPGLGLRLIYFSYDVKMKEKGDIPEGYSVSREKKERFSLILESASTNQTSMYLCASSGGTGAYEKLFFGSGTQLSVL.

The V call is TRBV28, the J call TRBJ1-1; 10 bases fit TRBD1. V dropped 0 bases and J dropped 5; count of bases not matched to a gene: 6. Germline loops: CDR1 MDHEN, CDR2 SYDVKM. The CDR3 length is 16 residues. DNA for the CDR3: TGTGCCAGCAGTTTATGGGGGACAGGGGCCGGTACTGAAGCTTTCTTT. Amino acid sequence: CASSLWGTGAGTEAFF.

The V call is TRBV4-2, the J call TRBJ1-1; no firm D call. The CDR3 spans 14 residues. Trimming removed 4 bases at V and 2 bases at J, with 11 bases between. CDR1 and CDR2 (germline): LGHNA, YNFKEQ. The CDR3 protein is CASSPLAGNTEAFF. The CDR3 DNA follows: TGTGCCAGCAGCCCTCTTGCAGGTAACACTGAAGCTTTCTTT.

CDR3 DNA sequence: TGTGCCAGCAGTCCTAAATTCGGGGGGCCTAGCAATGAGCAGTTCTTC. This sequence encodes CASSPKFGGPSNEQFF. The chain couples TRBV11-2 to TRBJ2-1; D possibly corresponds to TRBD2 (7 bases). This CDR3 is built from 16 residues. The germline CDR1 and CDR2 sequences are SGHAT and FQNNGV. V was shortened by 6 bases and J by 6 bases, with 21 bases between the two germline ends.

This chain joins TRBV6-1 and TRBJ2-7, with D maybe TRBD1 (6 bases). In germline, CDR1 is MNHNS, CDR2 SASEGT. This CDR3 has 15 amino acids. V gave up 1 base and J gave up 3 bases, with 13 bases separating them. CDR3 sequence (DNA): TGTGCCAGCAGTGAAGTTAGGGGGATCGGCTACGAGCAGTACTTC. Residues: CASSEVRGIGYEQYF.

In DNA form, the CDR3 reads TGCGCCAGCAGCCTGGGACTAGCGGGGATAGAGCAGTACTTC. Amino acids: CASSLGLAGIEQYF. The rearrangement uses TRBV5-1 and TRBJ2-7; 13 bases match TRBD2. Losses at the gene ends were 4 bases for V and 7 bases for J; bases not matched to a gene: 5. Germline V CDR1 and CDR2: SGHRS, YFSETQ. The CDR3 loop spans 14 amino acids.

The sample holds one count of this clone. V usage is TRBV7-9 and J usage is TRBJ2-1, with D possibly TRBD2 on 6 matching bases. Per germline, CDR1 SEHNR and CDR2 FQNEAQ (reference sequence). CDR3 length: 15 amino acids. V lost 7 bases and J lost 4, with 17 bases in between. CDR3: CASIERASAYNEQFF. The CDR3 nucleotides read TGTGCCAGCATCGAGAGGGCTAGCGCATACAATGAGCAGTTCTTC. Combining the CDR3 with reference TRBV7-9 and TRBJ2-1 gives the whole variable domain DTGVSQNPRHKITKRGQNVTFRCDPISEHNRLYWYRQTLGQGPEFLTYFQNEAQLEKSRLLSDRFSAERPKGSFSTLEIQRTEQGDSAMYLCASIERASAYNEQFFGPGTRLTVL.

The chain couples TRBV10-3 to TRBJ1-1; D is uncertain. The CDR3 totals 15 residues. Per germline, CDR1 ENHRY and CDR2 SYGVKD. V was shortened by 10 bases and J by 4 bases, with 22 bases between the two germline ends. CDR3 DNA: TGTGCCACCGAGCCGCTTCAAGGCTGGAGCACTGAAGCTTTCTTT. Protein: CATEPLQGWSTEAFF.

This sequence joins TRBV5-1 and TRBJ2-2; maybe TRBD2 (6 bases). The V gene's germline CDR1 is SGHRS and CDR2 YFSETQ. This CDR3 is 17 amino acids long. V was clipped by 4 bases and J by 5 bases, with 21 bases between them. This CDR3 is CASSPGPGAGGTGELFF. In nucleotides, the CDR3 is TGCGCCAGCAGCCCGGGACCCGGGGCCGGGGGAACCGGGGAGCTGTTTTTT.

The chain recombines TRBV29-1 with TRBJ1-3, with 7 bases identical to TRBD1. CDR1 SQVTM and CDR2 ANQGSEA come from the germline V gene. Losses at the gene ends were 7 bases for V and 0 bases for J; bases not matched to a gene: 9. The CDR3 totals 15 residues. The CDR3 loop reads CSANQNRGSGNTIYF. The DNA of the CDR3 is TGCAGCGCTAACCAAAACAGGGGCTCTGGAAACACCATATATTTT.

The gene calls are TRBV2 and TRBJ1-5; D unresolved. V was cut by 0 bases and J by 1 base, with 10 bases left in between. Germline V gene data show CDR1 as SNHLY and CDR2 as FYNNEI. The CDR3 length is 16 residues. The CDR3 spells CASSEALRSSNQPQHF. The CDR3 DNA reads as TGTGCCAGCAGTGAAGCGCTTCGGTCCAGCAATCAGCCCCAGCATTTT.

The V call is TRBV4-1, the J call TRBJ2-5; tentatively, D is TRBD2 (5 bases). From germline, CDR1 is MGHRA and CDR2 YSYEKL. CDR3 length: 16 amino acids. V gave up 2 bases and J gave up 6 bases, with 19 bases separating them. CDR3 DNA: TGCGCCAGCAGCCAACCATCATCTAGCAATGGAAAGACCCAGTACTTC. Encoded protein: CASSQPSSSNGKTQYF.

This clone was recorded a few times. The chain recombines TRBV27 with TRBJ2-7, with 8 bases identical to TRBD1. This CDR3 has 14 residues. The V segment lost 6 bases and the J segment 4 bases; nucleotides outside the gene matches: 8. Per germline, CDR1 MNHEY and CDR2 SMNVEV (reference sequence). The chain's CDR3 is CASSPRTGLYEQYF. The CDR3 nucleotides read TGTGCCAGCAGCCCTAGGACAGGGTTGTACGAGCAGTACTTC.

The CDR3 sequence is CASTRTSGAYNEQFF. DNA of the CDR3: TGTGCCAGCACTCGAACTAGCGGGGCCTACAATGAGCAGTTCTTC. The J gene is TRBJ2-1, the V gene TRBV6-5; 10 bases are shared with TRBD2. Germline V CDR1 and CDR2: MNHEY, SVGAGI. CDR3 size: 15 residues. V shed 7 bases and J 2 bases; nucleotides not matched to a gene: 5.

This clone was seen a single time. CDR3: CASSIGAGGNQPQHF. In nucleotides, the CDR3 is TGTGCCAGTAGTATCGGCGCAGGGGGGAATCAGCCCCAGCATTTT. V gene TRBV19 combines with J gene TRBJ1-5; 7 positions agree with TRBD1. The CDR3 totals 15 residues. Trimming removed 3 bases from V and 4 bases from J; junction bases left unmatched: 6. Germline V CDR1 and CDR2: LNHDA, SQIVND (reference sequence).

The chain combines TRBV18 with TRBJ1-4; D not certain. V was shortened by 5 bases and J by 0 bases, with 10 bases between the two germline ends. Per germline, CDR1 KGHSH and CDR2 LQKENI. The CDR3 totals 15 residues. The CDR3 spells CASSSYTATNEKLFF. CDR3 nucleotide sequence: TGTGCCAGCTCATCGTATACTGCAACTAATGAAAAACTGTTTTTT. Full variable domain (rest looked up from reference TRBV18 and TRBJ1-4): NAGVMQNPRHLVRRRGQEARLRCSPMKGHSHVYWYRQLPEEGLKFMVYLQKENIIDESGMPKERFSAEFPKEGPSILRIQQVVRGDSAAYFCASSSYTATNEKLFFGSGTQLSVL.